This passage covers 27 T cell receptor beta chains from one sample sequenced in a study of shared clonotypes between healthy human individuals. The method was immunoSEQ multiplex PCR; TCRdb's version includes in-frame clones alone and lacks a portion of them. The sample carries some 2.1 million clones, roughly 94% recorded once. Material for sequencing was naive CD4+ T cells sorted from blood. Subset: CD45RA+ positively selected. The origin of the receptors is a man between 18 and 35 years old in good health.

The J gene is TRBJ1-6, the V gene TRBV5-4, with D unresolved. Germline V gene lookup returns CDR1 SGHNT and CDR2 YYREEE (reference sequence). The V and J ends lost 1 base and 11 bases respectively, with 10 bases between them. There are 13 residues in the CDR3. CDR3 nucleotide sequence: TGTGCCAGCAGCTTGCCCGGAGGTACACCCCTCCACTTT. It is translated as CASSLPGGTPLHF.

This clone came up once. The chain uses TRBV7-2 and TRBJ2-7; unclear D gene. V lost 2 bases, J lost 0 bases, and 11 bases lay in between. This CDR3 contains 15 residues. The germline CDR1 and CDR2 sequences are SGHTA and FQGNSA. CDR3 region: CASSLNPGGSYEQYF. The CDR3 DNA follows: TGTGCCAGCAGCTTAAACCCGGGTGGCTCCTACGAGCAGTACTTC.

This chain connects TRBV9 to TRBJ1-6, with D possibly being TRBD1 (6 bases). The length of the CDR3 is 16 residues. CDR1 is SGDLS, CDR2 YYNGEE, per germline. V lost 0 bases and J 3 bases, leaving 10 bases between the germline ends. The CDR3 loop reads CASSVGRTDYNSPLHF. CDR3 nucleotides: TGTGCCAGCAGCGTAGGTCGGACAGACTATAATTCACCCCTCCACTTT.

About this clone itself: This may be a read error, as it is one base from a much larger clone. This chain connects TRBV6-6 to TRBJ2-7; D gene unclear. The V gene's germline CDR1 is MNHNY and CDR2 SVGAGI (reference sequence). This CDR3 is built from 12 residues. V was trimmed by 6 bases and J by 0 bases, leaving 6 bases between them. Here the CDR3 DNA reads TGTGCCAGCAGGCCGAGCTCCTACGAGCAGTACTTC. The encoded protein is CASRPSSYEQYF.

V gene TRBV5-1 combines with J gene TRBJ1-1; 7 bases line up with TRBD1. V was clipped by 0 bases and J by 3 bases; unmatched bases: 8. The CDR3 contains 16 residues. Germline loops: CDR1 SGHRS, CDR2 YFSETQ. The CDR3 reads CASSLERGLRDTEAFF. DNA for the CDR3: TGCGCCAGCAGCTTGGAGAGGGGGCTTCGGGACACTGAAGCTTTCTTT.

J is TRBJ2-5 and V is TRBV10-2; TRBD2 aligns across 9 bases. Germline V gene sequence: CDR1 WSHSY, CDR2 SAAADI. The CDR3 contains 13 residues. Trimming took 6 bases from V and 3 from J; bases not matched to a gene: 2. The DNA of the CDR3 is TGCGCCAGCAGGCGGGGGGGGAAAGAGACCCAGTACTTC. As protein: CASRRGGKETQYF.

The chain carries TRBV7-9 and TRBJ2-7; TRBD2 matches 7 bases. The V segment lost 5 bases and the J segment 0 bases; nucleotides outside the gene matches: 13. Germline V gene lookup returns CDR1 SEHNR and CDR2 FQNEAQ (reference sequence). CDR3 length: 17 amino acids. The CDR3 nucleotides are TGTGCCAGCAGCGGATCGACAACTAGCGATAGCTCCTACGAGCAGTACTTC. Translating gives CASSGSTTSDSSYEQYF.

A remark on this clone: At one of its ends the junction is not consistent with the germline gene, which may arise from a read error. This chain links TRBV7-2 with TRBJ2-7; D possibly corresponds to TRBD1 (8 bases). The CDR3 has 11 residues. CDR1 is SGHTA and CDR2 is FQGNSA in the germline V gene. CDR3 sequence reads: CASSWGGQVDF. CDR3 nucleotides: TGTGCCAGCAGCTGGGGGGGACAGGTGGACTTC.

The rearrangement links TRBV30 to TRBJ1-5, with D maybe TRBD1 (6 bases). V was pared by 3 bases and J by 4 bases, with 16 bases between. Germline CDR1 GTSNPN, CDR2 SVGIG (reference sequence). The CDR3 covers 15 residues. The DNA of the CDR3 is TGTGCCTGGAGCGGGGGGCGCGTCGGTAATCAGCCCCAGCATTTT. Translated: CAWSGGRVGNQPQHF. Variable domain in full (rest from reference TRBV30 and TRBJ1-5): SQTIHQWPATLVQPVGSPLSLECTVEGTSNPNLYWYRQAAGRGLQLLFYSVGIGQISSEVPQNLSASRPQDRQFILSSKKLLLSDSGFYLCAWSGGRVGNQPQHFGDGTRLSIL.

Only a few counts were recorded for this clone. V gene TRBV4-1 combines with J gene TRBJ2-5; TRBD2 matches 7 bases. Unmatched junction bases numbered 6, after V lost 3 bases and J lost 5 bases. The CDR3 sequence is 14 residues long. Per the germline V gene, CDR1 is MGHRA and CDR2 is YSYEKL. CDR3 residues: CASSQPGGGETQYF. The CDR3 region has the DNA TGCGCCAGCAGCCAGCCGGGAGGTGGGGAGACCCAGTACTTC.

The V gene is TRBV6-6, the J gene TRBJ1-2; 7 nucleotides line up with TRBD1. V lost 8 bases, J lost 1 base, and 1 base stayed unmatched. CDR1 MNHNY and CDR2 SVGAGI come from the germline V gene (reference sequence). The CDR3 runs to 12 residues. The CDR3 coding sequence is TGTGCCAGCCGGGACAGTAACTATGGCTACACCTTC. Its translation is CASRDSNYGYTF.

V usage is TRBV30 and J usage is TRBJ1-1; 7 bases agree with TRBD1. This CDR3 is built from 14 residues. Germline CDR1 and CDR2: GTSNPN and SVGIG (reference sequence). With 1 base clipped from V and 3 bases from J, the junction kept 5 bases outside the gene matches. The CDR3 spells CAWSAGQPYTEAFF. CDR3 DNA: TGTGCCTGGAGTGCGGGACAGCCTTACACTGAAGCTTTCTTT.

The gene calls are TRBV7-2 and TRBJ1-2, with 10 bases fitting TRBD1. V dropped 5 bases and J dropped 6; count of bases not matched to a gene: 6. CDR1 is SGHTA, CDR2 FQGNSA, per germline. There are 14 residues in the CDR3. CDR3 residues: CASSLDRGPNGYTF. For the CDR3, the DNA is TGTGCCAGCAGCCTCGACAGGGGGCCTAATGGCTACACCTTC. Drawing the rest from reference TRBV7-2 and TRBJ1-2, the complete variable domain is GAGVSQSPSNKVTEKGKDVELRCDPISGHTALYWYRQSLGQGLEFLIYFQGNSAPDKSGLPSDRFSAERTGGSVSTLTIQRTQQEDSAVYLCASSLDRGPNGYTFGSGTRLTVV.

This sequence joins TRBV6-5 and TRBJ1-1; TRBD1 is a possible D gene (5 bases). Germline CDR1 is MNHEY and CDR2 is SVGAGI. The CDR3 sequence is 13 residues long. Trimming removed 0 bases from V and 7 bases from J, with 9 bases in between. CDR3 coding DNA: TGTGCCAGCAGTTACTCAGGGGCCGGTGAAGCTTTCTTT. Protein sequence: CASSYSGAGEAFF.

The chain carries TRBV15 and TRBJ2-1; 10 nucleotides agree with TRBD2. The CDR3 totals 15 residues. CDR1 is LNHNV and CDR2 is YYDKDF in the germline V gene (reference sequence). Trimming removed 0 bases from V and 13 bases from J; junction bases left unmatched: 9. The CDR3 reads CATSRDEASGGLQFF. The CDR3, as DNA: TGTGCCACCAGCAGAGATGAGGCTAGCGGGGGATTACAGTTCTTC.

Concerning this clone: At one boundary the junction diverges from the germline segment, which might be a read error. The chain links TRBV2 to TRBJ2-7; D is ambiguous. From germline, CDR1 is SNHLY and CDR2 FYNNEI. This CDR3 has 10 residues. The DNA of the CDR3 is TGTGCCAGCAGTGAAGCGCTTCACATTTTC. Protein product: CASSEALHIF. The full variable domain, completed using reference TRBV2 and TRBJ2-7, is EPEVTQTPSHQVTQMGQEVILRCVPISNHLYFYWYRQILGQKVEFLVSFYNNEISEKSEIFDDQFSVERPDGSNFTLKIRSTKLEDSAMYFCASSEALHIFGPGTRLTVT.

The chain is built from TRBV29-1 and TRBJ1-1, with 8 bases fitting TRBD1. J gave up 6 bases and V 2 bases, and 8 bases lay outside the gene matches. The CDR3 has 14 amino acids. CDR1 and CDR2 (germline): SQVTM, ANQGSEA. The CDR3 DNA reads as TGCAGCGTTGAAAGACGGCAGGGGGCCCCTGAAGCTTTCTTT. This translates into CSVERRQGAPEAFF.

This chain uses TRBV30 with TRBJ1-5, with 8 bases aligning to TRBD1. Trimming at V came to 3 bases and at J to 5 bases, leaving 3 bases not matched to a gene. The germline CDR1 and CDR2 sequences are GTSNPN and SVGIG (reference sequence). This CDR3 has 13 amino acids. The CDR3 is CAWRQGAHQPQHF. The CDR3 bases are TGTGCCTGGAGGCAGGGGGCCCATCAGCCCCAGCATTTT.

For this clone: The same CDR3 arises from other DNA sequences in this sample as well. The rearrangement links TRBV7-9 to TRBJ1-1; D unclear. V lost 3 bases and J 3 bases, leaving 11 bases between the germline ends. The CDR3 length is 14 residues. Germline CDR1 SEHNR, CDR2 FQNEAQ (reference sequence). The CDR3 DNA follows: TGTGCCAGCAGCTTGGGAGGGCGCGACACTGAAGCTTTCTTT. This sequence encodes CASSLGGRDTEAFF.

CDR3 nucleotides: TGTGCCAGCAGTTTTACAGGGGGAGGTGGAAACACCATATATTTT. Translation gives CASSFTGGGGNTIYF. The chain carries TRBV6-6 and TRBJ1-3; TRBD1 matches 8 bases. The CDR3 spans 15 residues. After removal of 4 bases from V and 3 bases from J, the junction contained 5 bases not matched to a gene. Germline V CDR1 and CDR2: MNHNY, SVGAGI (reference sequence).

The chain couples TRBV11-2 to TRBJ2-2, with a tentative D call TRBD1 (5 bases). V was cut by 5 bases and J by 6 bases, with 10 bases left in between. In germline, CDR1 is SGHAT, CDR2 FQNNGV. This CDR3 has 13 amino acids. The CDR3 spells CASSPRVAGELFF. The CDR3 nucleotides read TGTGCCAGCAGCCCCAGGGTTGCCGGGGAGCTGTTTTTT.

The rearrangement uses TRBV2 and TRBJ2-2, with 9 bases identical to TRBD2. The trim removed 1 base at V and 3 bases at J, leaving 0 bases unmatched. Germline V gene data show CDR1 as SNHLY and CDR2 as FYNNEI. The CDR3 loop spans 15 amino acids. CDR3 protein: CASSEERGDTGELFF. The DNA for the CDR3 is TGTGCCAGCAGTGAAGAGCGGGGGGACACCGGGGAGCTGTTTTTT.

This chain connects TRBV27 to TRBJ1-3; D remains unclear. Germline assignment: CDR1 MNHEY and CDR2 SMNVEV (reference sequence). V was pared by 8 bases and J by 0 bases, with 2 bases between. CDR3 length equals 11 residues. The CDR3 spells CASVSGNTIYF. The CDR3 nucleotides are TGTGCCAGCGTCTCTGGAAACACCATATATTTT.

The chain uses TRBV4-3 and TRBJ1-2; maybe TRBD1 (5 bases). Deletions cut 4 bases from V and 6 bases from J, with 12 bases between. The length of the CDR3 is 13 residues. Germline V gives CDR1 LGHNA, CDR2 YSLEER. CDR3 nucleotide sequence: TGCGCCAGCAGCCCTAGGGGTCGAGATGGCTACACCTTC. Its protein product is CASSPRGRDGYTF.

The rearrangement links TRBV12-5 to TRBJ2-7, with D hard to call. This CDR3 contains 15 residues. From germline, CDR1 is LGHNT and CDR2 FRNRAP. The V end lost 5 bases, the J end lost 1 base, and 15 bases lay between the germline ends. The CDR3 DNA sequence: TGTGCTAGTGGTGCATCCCAGGCTGGGTCCTACGAGCAGTACTTC. This gives the protein CASGASQAGSYEQYF.

In nucleotides, the CDR3 is TGTGCCAGCAGTTTAGGGGCGGGAGGGCCTCGAGAGCAGTACTTC. Amino acid sequence: CASSLGAGGPREQYF. The chain joins TRBV28 to TRBJ2-7, with TRBD2 identical over 9 bases. With V trimmed by 2 bases and J by 7 bases, 9 bases remained unmatched. Germline loops: CDR1 MDHEN, CDR2 SYDVKM. CDR3 length: 15 residues.

The rearrangement joins TRBV27 to TRBJ2-2; possible D gene TRBD2, 5 bases. The V gene lost 3 bases and the J gene lost 4 bases, with 18 bases spanning the gap. Germline V gives CDR1 MNHEY, CDR2 SMNVEV (reference sequence). CDR3 size: 17 residues. CDR3: CASSFLGEPGSTGELFF. The CDR3 DNA reads TGTGCCAGCAGTTTCCTGGGCGAGCCGGGGAGCACCGGGGAGCTGTTTTTT.